This TCR beta chain came from a study of shared clonotypes between healthy human individuals. About the research overall: A donor's plate count was three for CD4 naive and three for CD4 memory; CD8 naive had two and CD8 memory one. Study results and limitations: Apart from blood, nothing was sampled; tissue repertoires likely differ. Larger estimated richness was generally seen in naive subsets than in memory subsets.

There are 16 residues in the CDR3. V was cut by 0 bases and J by 2 bases, with 12 bases left in between. From germline, CDR1 is MNHNS and CDR2 SASEGT. Authors' processing steps: Junction-only sequences without quality scores came from ImmunoSEQ, so filtering differed. The data were produced by immunoSEQ multiplex PCR, yet TCRdb's version contains in-frame clones alone and is incomplete. That table furnishes V, J and clone size, whereas the DNA furnished D and trimming. The table has about 2.3 million clones, 93% seen once. A remark on this clone: The antigen is undetermined.

This rearrangement joins TRBV6-1 to TRBJ2-3; D call uncertain. The TCR was taken from a man aged 18 to 30 in good health. Some clones in this sample may be carry-over from other donors' samples. Sequenced sample: naive CD4+ T cells from PBMCs. Subset defined: CD45RA+ positively selected. As DNA, the CDR3 is TGTGCCAGCAGTGAAGCCACATGGCAGACCACAGATACGCAGTATTTT. Translating gives CASSEATWQTTDTQYF.